This T cell receptor (beta chain) comes out of a study of CD8+ T cells in alopecia areata. Overall study: Treated patients swallowed 5 to 10 mg of oral tofacitinib twice daily.

Per germline, CDR1 MDHEN and CDR2 SYDVKM. The CDR3 extends over 12 amino acids. V lost 2 bases to trimming and J lost 7 bases, with 8 bases between them. cDNA prepared by RNA extraction and subsequent reverse transcription served as the template for sequencing. Data came from immunoSEQ multiplex PCR; TCRdb stores just in-frame clones and leaves some out. The sample records roughly 130,000 clones, 58% being singletons. This clone was seen at least ten times. The V gene is TRBV28, the J gene TRBJ1-1; D is ambiguous. Sequencing used CD4+ T cells sorted from blood, obtained at week 0. The TCR sequence derives from a human donor with alopecia areata. As DNA, the CDR3 is TGTGCCAGCAGTTTAGGAGGATTTGAAGCTTTCTTT. Amino acids: CASSLGGFEAFF.